One and the same sample provided the 22 T cell receptor beta chains below, sequenced in a study of T cells in Graves' hyperthyroidism and ophthalmopathy. RNA transcripts were the template for amplifying TCR beta CDR3 regions. HTBI primers were used for first-round RT-PCR of the TCR CDR3. One entry per CDR3 protein, called by TCRdb with MiXCR from the multiplex PCR reads. The sample includes hundreds of thousands of distinct CDR3 sequences, less than 25% of them seen just once. The sequenced material came from blood. The receptor source for this set is a man aged 30 to 39 with Graves' ophthalmopathy.

This clonotype was detected only a few times. The chain uses TRBV2 and TRBJ2-5; 7 bases line up with TRBD2. CDR1 is SNHLY and CDR2 is FYNNEI in the germline V gene. The V segment lost 6 bases and the J segment 7 bases; nucleotides outside the gene matches: 14. The length of the CDR3 is 15 residues. The CDR3 coding sequence is TGTGCCAGCAGATCGACTAGCTTGGCGGGTGGGACCCAGTACTTC. This codes for CASRSTSLAGGTQYF.

This clonotype was recorded many times. This chain joins TRBV28 and TRBJ2-3; D remains ambiguous. Germline lookup yields CDR1 MDHEN and CDR2 SYDVKM. The CDR3 is 19 amino acids. V lost 1 base to trimming and J lost 1 base, with 21 bases between them. CDR3 DNA: TGTGCCAGCAGTTTATCGGTTTCCCCGTACTATAGGGGCACAGATACGCAGTATTTT. Protein sequence: CASSLSVSPYYRGTDTQYF.

This clonotype was detected ten times or more. The J gene is TRBJ1-6, the V gene TRBV30, with a possible D match to TRBD1 (6 bases). The length of the CDR3 is 12 residues. Germline CDR1 is GTSNPN and CDR2 is SVGIG (reference sequence). V was clipped by 0 bases and J by 10 bases, with 7 bases between them. The CDR3 DNA is TGTGCCTGGAGTGTACAGGGATCACCCCTCCACTTT. Translated, it gives CAWSVQGSPLHF.

The V gene is TRBV12-3 or TRBV12-4, the J gene TRBJ2-5; no clear D. The V end was cut by 2 bases, the J end by 3 bases, with 7 bases between. This CDR3 has 13 amino acids. The CDR3 reads CASSLRVKETQYF. For the CDR3, the DNA is TGTGCCAGCAGTTTACGGGTCAAAGAGACCCAGTACTTC.

The chain couples TRBV4-3 to TRBJ1-1; D is unclear. This CDR3 has 15 residues. CDR1 is LGHNA and CDR2 is YSLEER in the germline V gene. V lost 2 bases, J lost 0 bases, and 10 bases lay in between. The CDR3 is CASSQMEGLNTEAFF. The DNA for the CDR3 is TGCGCCAGCAGCCAAATGGAAGGTCTGAACACTGAAGCTTTCTTT.

This clonotype was counted at least ten times. The chain couples TRBV2 to TRBJ1-4; the D gene is possibly TRBD1 (5 bases). The germline CDR1 and CDR2 sequences are SNHLY and FYNNEI. There are 13 residues in the CDR3. V was trimmed by 6 bases and J by 6 bases, leaving 11 bases between them. The CDR3 DNA sequence: TGTGCCAGCAGGGGTTCGGGGGATGAAAAACTGTTTTTT. This codes for CASRGSGDEKLFF.

The rearrangement joins TRBV6-5 to TRBJ1-2; a possible D gene is TRBD1 (6 bases). Between the trimmed V and J ends, which lost 2 bases and 8 bases, there was a span of 12 bases. There are 13 residues in the CDR3. Germline V gives CDR1 MNHEY, CDR2 SVGAGI. The CDR3 nucleotides read TGTGCCAGCAGTTACGGGGGGCGCGGAGGCTACACCTTC. Protein: CASSYGGRGGYTF.

This chain connects TRBV7-8 to TRBJ2-5; D remains ambiguous. The CDR3 covers 14 residues. Germline CDR1 SGHVS, CDR2 FQNEAQ. Between the trimmed V and J ends, which lost 1 base and 4 bases, there was a span of 10 bases. CDR3 sequence: CASSLDWTRETQYF. The CDR3 nucleotides are TGTGCCAGCAGCTTAGATTGGACCCGAGAGACCCAGTACTTC.

The chain is built from TRBV7-9 and TRBJ2-1, with D possibly matching TRBD1 (6 bases). Germline lookup yields CDR1 SEHNR and CDR2 FQNEAQ (reference sequence). The CDR3 covers 15 residues. Trimming removed 1 base from V and 8 bases from J, with 15 bases in between. The CDR3 sequence is CASSLGGGAWDEQFF. The CDR3, as DNA: TGTGCCAGCAGCTTAGGAGGGGGAGCTTGGGATGAGCAGTTCTTC.

The sample holds many counts of this clonotype. The chain employs TRBV2 and TRBJ2-1; D perhaps matches TRBD2 (6 bases). Looked up from germline, CDR1 is SNHLY and CDR2 is FYNNEI. Trimming shortened V by 3 bases and J by 10 bases, and 16 bases separated the two germline ends. The CDR3 runs 14 residues. The DNA of the CDR3 is TGTGCCAGCAGTGAGGAGGGCGCCGTTACCGAGCAGTTCTTC. This codes for CASSEEGAVTEQFF.

The table lists this clonotype with a few counts. The V gene is TRBV7-6, the J gene TRBJ2-2; TRBD2 aligns across 8 bases. J was trimmed by 3 bases and V by 7 bases; bases with no gene match: 4. The length of the CDR3 is 14 residues. Per the germline V gene, CDR1 is SGHVS and CDR2 is FNYEAQ. The CDR3 loop reads CASTSGSDTGELFF. CDR3 DNA sequence: TGTGCCAGCACGAGCGGGAGCGACACCGGGGAGCTGTTTTTT.

The V and J genes are TRBV9 and TRBJ2-7; 9 bases are shared with TRBD1. This CDR3 is 14 amino acids long. Germline V gene sequence: CDR1 SGDLS, CDR2 YYNGEE. J gave up 6 bases and V 3 bases, and 7 bases lay outside the gene matches. The CDR3 DNA is TGTGCCAGCAGCGCCGGGACAGGGACCCTCGAGCAGTACTTC. The encoded protein is CASSAGTGTLEQYF. Complete variable domain (other parts from reference TRBV9 and TRBJ2-7): DSGVTQTPKHLITATGQRVTLRCSPRSGDLSVYWYQQSLDQGLQFLIQYYNGEERAKGNILERFSAQQFPDLHSELNLSSLELGDSALYFCASSAGTGTLEQYFGPGTRLTVT.

V and J are TRBV18 and TRBJ1-5; D is unclear. Between the trimmed V and J ends, which lost 2 bases and 3 bases, there was a span of 11 bases. This CDR3 has 15 amino acids. The germline V gene has CDR1 KGHSH and CDR2 LQKENI. CDR3 bases: TGTGCCAGCTCACCAAACGTGGGATCCAATCAGCCCCAGCATTTT. It is translated as CASSPNVGSNQPQHF. Variable domain in full (rest from reference TRBV18 and TRBJ1-5): NAGVMQNPRHLVRRRGQEARLRCSPMKGHSHVYWYRQLPEEGLKFMVYLQKENIIDESGMPKERFSAEFPKEGPSILRIQQVVRGDSAAYFCASSPNVGSNQPQHFGDGTRLSIL.

The rearrangement links TRBV6-1 to TRBJ2-5; no clear D. The CDR3 totals 12 residues. Germline V gene data show CDR1 as MNHNS and CDR2 as SASEGT. The V and J ends lost 2 bases and 2 bases respectively, with 3 bases between them. Written as DNA, the CDR3 is TGTGCCAGCAGTGAACAACAAGAGACCCAGTACTTC. This translates into CASSEQQETQYF.

The chain has TRBV5-6 and TRBJ1-1; no definite D call. The CDR3 runs to 13 residues. The ends were cut back, 6 bases at V and 4 bases at J, with 13 bases in the middle. Germline-derived CDR1 and CDR2 are SGHDT and YYEEEE. The CDR3 nucleotides read TGTGCCAGCAACGGCGGTGAGGGCACTGAAGCTTTCTTT. It yields the protein CASNGGEGTEAFF. Complete variable domain (other parts from reference TRBV5-6 and TRBJ1-1): DAGVTQSPTHLIKTRGQQVTLRCSPKSGHDTVSWYQQALGQGPQFIFQYYEEEERQRGNFPDRFSGHQFPNYSSELNVNALLLGDSALYLCASNGGEGTEAFFGQGTRLTVV.

This clonotype was observed a handful of times. The chain uses TRBV28 and TRBJ1-1, with 11 bases that match TRBD1. This CDR3 comprises 14 residues. CDR1 and CDR2 from the germline V gene are MDHEN and SYDVKM. The V gene end was trimmed by 9 bases and the J gene end by 1 base; junction bases not matched to a gene: 4. The CDR3 DNA reads TGTGCCAGGGGACAGGGGGTACCGAACACTGAAGCTTTCTTT. Its translation: CARGQGVPNTEAFF. The full variable domain, completed using reference TRBV28 and TRBJ1-1, is DVKVTQSSRYLVKRTGEKVFLECVQDMDHENMFWYRQDPGLGLRLIYFSYDVKMKEKGDIPEGYSVSREKKERFSLILESASTNQTSMYLCARGQGVPNTEAFFGQGTRLTVV.

The chain employs TRBV20-1 and TRBJ2-3; a possible D gene is TRBD2 (6 bases). From germline, CDR1 is DFQATT and CDR2 SNEGSKA (reference sequence). V was shortened by 5 bases and J by 4 bases, with 13 bases between the two germline ends. The CDR3 is made up of 13 amino acids. CDR3 region: CSAREMFADTQYF. In DNA, the CDR3 is TGCAGTGCTCGGGAGATGTTCGCAGATACGCAGTATTTT.

This clonotype has more than one count but fewer than ten. This chain links TRBV7-9 with TRBJ1-4; maybe TRBD1 (5 bases). Germline lookup yields CDR1 SEHNR and CDR2 FQNEAQ (reference sequence). Between the trimmed V and J ends, which lost 6 bases and 8 bases, there was a span of 13 bases. The CDR3 is 13 residues long. Here the CDR3 DNA reads TGTGCCAGCAGACCTGGAAGGGACGAAAAACTGTTTTTT. It codes for CASRPGRDEKLFF.

This clonotype was observed many times. V and J are TRBV30 and TRBJ2-1; no clear D gene. The CDR3 loop spans 11 amino acids. V lost 1 base and J lost 5, with 3 bases in between. Looked up from germline, CDR1 is GTSNPN and CDR2 is SVGIG (reference sequence). For the CDR3, the DNA is TGTGCCTGGAGTGGGGACAATGAGCAGTTCTTC. Amino acid sequence: CAWSGDNEQFF.

The chain carries TRBV29-1 and TRBJ1-3; D is uncertain. Trimming removed 4 bases from V and 0 bases from J, with 7 bases in between. This CDR3 is 13 amino acids long. CDR1 and CDR2 (germline): SQVTM, ANQGSEA. The CDR3 nucleotides read TGCAGCGTTGTTCGGACCTCTGGAAACACCATATATTTT. This translates into CSVVRTSGNTIYF.

This chain joins TRBV29-1 and TRBJ2-6; D gene uncertain. This CDR3 region has 12 residues. Deletions cut 7 bases from V and 4 bases from J, with 8 bases between. Germline loops: CDR1 SQVTM, CDR2 ANQGSEA. For the CDR3, the DNA is TGCAGCGCCCAACAGGGGGCCAACGTCCTGACTTTC. Protein sequence: CSAQQGANVLTF. Drawing the rest from reference TRBV29-1 and TRBJ2-6, the complete variable domain is SAVISQKPSRDICQRGTSLTIQCQVDSQVTMMFWYRQQPGQSLTLIATANQGSEATYESGFVIDKFPISRPNLTFSTLTVSNMSPEDSSIYLCSAQQGANVLTFGAGSRLTVL.

This clonotype was counted many times. This chain joins TRBV11-2 and TRBJ2-1; TRBD2 agrees at 11 bases. Germline loops: CDR1 SGHAT, CDR2 FQNNGV. This CDR3 has 20 residues. The trim removed 1 base at V and 3 bases at J, leaving 14 bases unmatched. The CDR3, as DNA: TGTGCCAGCAGCTTAGGCTACGGCCTAGCGGGAGGCCACCACTACAATGAGCAGTTCTTC. Translation: CASSLGYGLAGGHHYNEQFF.